Below, 10 T cell receptor beta chains from the same sample are listed, as sequenced in a study of T cell changes during pregnancy in multiple sclerosis. Measured with immunoSEQ multiplex PCR; TCRdb has only the in-frame clones, and not every one. This sample yields about 98,000 clones, of which 90% to 95% are seen a single time; about 2% belongs to the top ten. The sample in question was peripheral blood, obtained after pregnancy. The source is a female donor in good health, enrolled as a control in a pregnancy study.

The chain joins TRBV6-5 to TRBJ2-5; TRBD2 is a possible D gene (6 bases). Trimming cost V 6 bases and J 7 bases, with 12 bases left between them. This CDR3 contains 12 residues. Germline CDR1 reads MNHEY; CDR2 reads SVGAGI. The CDR3 DNA follows: TGTGCCAGCAGCCGGTCCGGGGGGACCCAGTACTTC. Protein sequence: CASSRSGGTQYF.

This chain links TRBV19 with TRBJ1-5; weak D call: TRBD1 (5 bases). CDR3 length: 16 residues. V shed 1 base and J shed 7 bases, with 17 bases lying between them. CDR1 and CDR2 from the germline V gene are LNHDA and SQIVND (reference sequence). The CDR3 DNA sequence: TGTGCCAGTAGTATAGGGGCGTCAGGGATTGGACAGCCCCAGCATTTT. As protein: CASSIGASGIGQPQHF.

This chain connects TRBV18 to TRBJ2-7; perhaps TRBD1 as D (6 bases). Germline V gene lookup returns CDR1 KGHSH and CDR2 LQKENI. The CDR3 covers 14 residues. V was pared by 2 bases and J by 0 bases, with 8 bases between. CDR3 sequence (DNA): TGTGCCAGCTCACCAGCCAGGGGCTCCTACGAGCAGTACTTC. It specifies CASSPARGSYEQYF.

Only one count was recorded for this clone. The V gene is TRBV15, the J gene TRBJ2-5; weak D call: TRBD2 (6 bases). Germline values: CDR1 LNHNV, CDR2 YYDKDF (reference sequence). V lost 0 bases to trimming and J lost 2 bases, with 10 bases between them. CDR3 length: 15 amino acids. CDR3 protein: CATSRDGGSQETQYF. CDR3 sequence (DNA): TGTGCCACCAGCAGAGACGGGGGATCACAAGAGACCCAGTACTTC.

The CDR3 sequence: CAIPSGSHQETQYF. The CDR3 DNA sequence: TGTGCCATCCCCTCTGGTAGCCACCAAGAGACCCAGTACTTC. V and J are TRBV6-1 and TRBJ2-5; unclear D gene. Germline lookup yields CDR1 MNHNS and CDR2 SASEGT. This CDR3 contains 14 residues. Between the trimmed V and J ends, which lost 10 bases and 0 bases, there was a span of 15 bases.

V is TRBV10-2 and J is TRBJ1-3; D gene unclear. Germline CDR1 WSHSY, CDR2 SAAADI. V dropped 6 bases and J dropped 3 bases, with 18 bases sitting between them. The CDR3 has 16 residues. The chain's CDR3 is CASRDTGGISGNTIYF. The CDR3 coding sequence is TGCGCCAGCAGAGACACTGGAGGGATCAGTGGAAACACCATATATTTT.

V usage is TRBV13 and J usage is TRBJ2-3, with D uncertain. V lost 1 base, J lost 6 bases, and 11 bases lay in between. The germline gives CDR1 PRHDT, CDR2 FYEKMQ (reference sequence). There are 14 residues in the CDR3. CDR3 bases: TGTGCCAGCAGCTTAGTCGGAGTGCCGGATACGCAGTATTTT. Protein sequence: CASSLVGVPDTQYF.

The chain has TRBV29-1 and TRBJ2-1; D possibly corresponds to TRBD2 (5 bases). The CDR3 contains 15 residues. Trimming shortened V by 1 base and J by 0 bases, and 10 bases separated the two germline ends. CDR1 is SQVTM and CDR2 is ANQGSEA in the germline V gene. CDR3 protein: CSVEGLASSYNEQFF. In nucleotides, the CDR3 is TGCAGCGTTGAAGGTCTAGCAAGCTCCTACAATGAGCAGTTCTTC.

The chain carries TRBV11-2 and TRBJ1-1; perhaps TRBD1 as D (5 bases). V was pared by 1 base and J by 0 bases, with 18 bases between. Germline assignment: CDR1 SGHAT and CDR2 FQNNGV. CDR3 length equals 18 residues. Here the CDR3 reads CASSLVGQGGPLNTEAFF. Written as DNA, the CDR3 is TGTGCCAGCAGCTTAGTTGGGCAGGGTGGTCCCCTGAACACTGAAGCTTTCTTT.

The J gene is TRBJ2-1, the V gene TRBV6-5, with TRBD2 matching over 10 bases. V trimming: 0 bases; J trimming: 10 bases; junction bases outside the gene matches: 6. This CDR3 spans 15 amino acids. Germline CDR1 reads MNHEY; CDR2 reads SVGAGI. The DNA of the CDR3 is TGTGCCAGCAGTTACTCCGGACTAGCGGTCGGCGAGCAGTTCTTC. It translates to CASSYSGLAVGEQFF.